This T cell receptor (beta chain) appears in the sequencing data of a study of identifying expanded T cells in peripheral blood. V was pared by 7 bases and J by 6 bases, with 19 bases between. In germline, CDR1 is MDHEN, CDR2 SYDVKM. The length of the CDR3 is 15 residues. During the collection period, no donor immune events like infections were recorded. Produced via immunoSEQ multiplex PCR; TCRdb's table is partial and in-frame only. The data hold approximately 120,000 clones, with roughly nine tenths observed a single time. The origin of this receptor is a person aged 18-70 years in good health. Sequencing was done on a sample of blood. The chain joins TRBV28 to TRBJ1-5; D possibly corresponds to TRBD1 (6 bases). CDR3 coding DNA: TGTGCCAGCACCACCGGGACACTCCGTTTTCAGCCCCAGCATTTT. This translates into CASTTGTLRFQPQHF.